Described below is a single TCR beta chain sequence and its context. Its target antigen remains unknown. One base away there is no much larger clone; base qualities are not given. In the prospective study, participants were roughly 18 to 100 years old, resided in around 25 geographic areas of the United States, and were enrolled through a virtual design. To assign participants to cohorts, the prospective study relied on clinical history that participants themselves reported in a screening survey and a study questionnaire. Recovered participants in ImmuneRACE Cohort 3 were defined as having two consecutive negative NP/OP PCR tests, clearance from a healthcare professional, or resolution of symptoms. In the prospective study, mobile phlebotomists collected whole blood, serum and a nasopharyngeal or oropharyngeal swab from each participant. Prospective study participants could optionally give additional blood draws and questionnaires over a 2-month period. Before DNA extraction, blood samples from the prospective study were shipped at room temperature or frozen.

This sample is drawn from a study of blood T cell repertoires in COVID-19 (dated by TCRdb to 2020 to 2022). A note on the overall study: The collaborator samples originated in the United States, Italy and Spain and spanned the acute and convalescent phases of COVID-19. The material from the prospective study consisted of cDNA or gDNA derived from T cells, B-cell-depleted T cells, or PBMCs. Subjects who had been exposed to COVID-19, were actively infected with it, or had recovered from it provided the deeply sampled blood TCRbeta repertoires that made up the dataset. A freely available public database, intended as a resource for researchers studying the immune response to SARS-CoV-2, is where the repertoires were released. The samples were drawn from two sources: the first 160 participants of the ongoing ImmuneRACE study, and 1,000 to 1,500 subjects contributed by 6 global collaborators. Sample metadata almost always included a de-identified subject ID, COVID-19 status, age in years and sex. Where HLA class I and class II types were available, the types were taken from metadata supplied by the sample provider, not from assay-based typing. Paper-wide results and their limitations: The amount of clinical and demographic metadata varied by source and participant and was provided uncurated.

The immunoSEQ Assay, a bias-controlled multiplex PCR, was used to amplify TCRbeta CDR3 regions from genomic DNA. The authors processed their data as follows. Nucleated cell counts per sample were estimated from amplification of reference gene primers within the assay. To quantify the absolute abundance of each unique TCRbeta CDR3 rearrangement, sequence reads were collapsed and filtered. For each sample, productive Simpson clonality was calculated as the square root of Simpson's diversity index across productive rearrangements. This immuneACCESS table, as held by TCRdb, lists in-frame sequences with V and J called but not all clones. Of the missing ones, under half trace to an unresolved V gene in checked studies; the others have no known cause. That table furnishes V, J and clone size, whereas the DNA furnished D and trimming. This sample comprises 350,000 to 400,000 clones, 75% to 90% of them detected only once. The top ten hold 1% of the sample.

The specimen sequenced was PBMCs or T cells enriched from blood (not recorded which). This receptor was identified in a young man who had recovered from COVID-19.

At the DNA level, the sequence is TGTGCCAGAAGCTTGTGGCGGACAGGGGTCTACGAGCAGTACTTC. This gives the protein CARSLWRTGVYEQYF. The V and J genes are TRBV5-3 and TRBJ2-7; 9 bases in between match TRBD1. TRBV5-3 is filed as an ORF, its function uncertain. The CDR3 goes from the cysteine to the phenylalanine over 15 residues. Only CDR3 DNA is held: 45 bases, read in frame from base 1. Trimming leaves V shorter by 1 base and J shorter by 3 bases, with the junction holding 5 bases beyond the gene matches.